This entry lists 19 T cell receptor beta chains sequenced from one sample in a study of Graves' ophthalmopathy and Graves' hyperthyroidism. From RNA, the CDR3 regions of TCR beta chains were amplified and sequenced. First-round RT-PCR employed HTBI primers, with a second-round multiplex PCR after it. TCRdb reanalysed the multiplex PCR reads using MiXCR and keeps one entry per CDR3 protein. The repertoire holds some 350,000 distinct CDR3 sequences, with roughly 17% as singletons. What was sequenced was peripheral blood. The receptors stem from an adult woman with stable Graves' hyperthyroidism.

This clonotype was recorded many times. The rearrangement links TRBV12-3 or TRBV12-4 to TRBJ2-7; the D is unclear. This CDR3 contains 12 residues. V lost 6 bases and J 3 bases, leaving 9 bases between the germline ends. CDR3 nucleotides: TGTGCCAGCAGCCCCTCTTACTACGAGCAGTACTTC. Translated: CASSPSYYEQYF.

The chain combines TRBV6-1 with TRBJ2-1; 9 positions match TRBD1. V shed 6 bases and J 4 bases; nucleotides not matched to a gene: 10. Per the germline V gene, CDR1 is MNHNS and CDR2 is SASEGT. The CDR3 has 16 residues. In DNA form, the CDR3 reads TGTGCCAGCAGAAGCACCTTGGACAGGGGTTACAATGAGCAGTTCTTC. Translation gives CASRSTLDRGYNEQFF.

There are a few counts of this clonotype. This sequence may be a read error, since a much larger clone differs from it by one base. V is TRBV7-2 and J is TRBJ2-5, with 7 bases matching TRBD2. Germline V gives CDR1 SGHTA, CDR2 FQGNSA. The CDR3 covers 14 residues. V lost 5 bases and J lost 5; bases outside the gene matches: 8. CDR3 bases: TGTGCCAGCAGCCCGCGGGGGATATGGGAGACCCAGTACTTC. This codes for CASSPRGIWETQYF.

This clonotype was seen ten or more times. This chain joins TRBV29-1 and TRBJ2-5; TRBD2 is a possible D gene (6 bases). Trimming cost V 5 bases and J 5 bases, with 9 bases left between them. CDR1 and CDR2 (germline): SQVTM, ANQGSEA. The CDR3 loop spans 11 amino acids. This CDR3 reads CSVLGGETQYF. The CDR3 DNA sequence: TGCAGCGTTCTTGGAGGGGAGACCCAGTACTTC.

This clonotype was counted many times. The V call is TRBV7-3, the J call TRBJ1-6; no clear D. CDR3 size: 12 residues. V lost 8 bases to trimming and J lost 5 bases, with 7 bases between them. Germline assignment: CDR1 SGHTA and CDR2 FQGTGA. As DNA, the CDR3 is TGTGCCAGCGGTGATAATAATTCACCCCTCCACTTT. It yields the protein CASGDNNSPLHF.

This clonotype was detected many times. The genes are TRBV27 and TRBJ2-5; weak D call: TRBD1 (5 bases). CDR3 length equals 15 residues. Trimming cost V 3 bases and J 3 bases, with 14 bases left between them. CDR1 is MNHEY, CDR2 SMNVEV, per germline (reference sequence). The DNA for the CDR3 is TGTGCCAGCAGTTTGATGACAGAAACCAAAGAGACCCAGTACTTC. Residues: CASSLMTETKETQYF.

In this sample, this clonotype turned up many times. The V call is TRBV15, the J call TRBJ2-2; 7 bases align to TRBD2. V lost 8 bases to trimming and J lost 3 bases; unmatched junction nucleotides: 9. The CDR3 has 15 amino acids. Germline V gene data show CDR1 as LNHNV and CDR2 as YYDKDF (reference sequence). The CDR3 loop is CATAKSGTYTGELFF. The CDR3 coding sequence is TGTGCCACCGCAAAAAGCGGGACCTACACCGGGGAGCTGTTTTTT.

With regard to this clonotype: The junction shows a germline mismatch at one end, possibly a read error. The rearrangement joins TRBV7-9 to TRBJ2-4; 9 bases are shared with TRBD1. The V gene's germline CDR1 is SEHNR and CDR2 FQNEAQ (reference sequence). The CDR3 has 16 amino acids. Here the CDR3 reads CASSADRDRVKNIKYF. CDR3 sequence (DNA): TGTGCCAGCAGCGCCGACCGGGACAGGGTCAAAAACATTAAGTACTTC.

This clonotype occurred many times. The chain recombines TRBV12-3 or TRBV12-4 with TRBJ1-6; the D gene is possibly TRBD1 (6 bases). CDR3 size: 15 residues. Trimming removed 6 bases at V and 4 bases at J, with 13 bases between. CDR3 region: CASSRAGAYNSPLHF. DNA for the CDR3: TGTGCCAGCAGCAGAGCAGGGGCGTATAATTCACCCCTCCACTTT.

This clonotype was picked up many times. This chain connects TRBV6-2 or TRBV6-3 to TRBJ2-7; 7 bases align to TRBD2. The J segment lost 5 bases and the V segment lost 5 bases, leaving 12 bases of the junction unmatched. Germline V gives CDR1 MNHEY, CDR2 SVGEGT. The CDR3 has 15 residues. As DNA, the CDR3 is TGTGCCAGCAGTGGACCGCCGGCCGGGAGGAACGAGCAGTACTTC. It encodes CASSGPPAGRNEQYF.

This clonotype was recorded many times. The genes are TRBV12-3 or TRBV12-4 and TRBJ2-4, with 7 bases lining up with TRBD2. The CDR3 is 15 amino acids. V lost 6 bases to trimming and J lost 6 bases; unmatched junction nucleotides: 11. DNA for the CDR3: TGTGCCAGCAGCCCTCTGCCGGGAGGTAGAAACATTCAGTACTTC. It specifies CASSPLPGGRNIQYF.

This clonotype appeared many times. This chain joins TRBV5-1 and TRBJ2-7; TRBD2 agrees at 9 bases. V dropped 4 bases and J dropped 2; count of bases not matched to a gene: 4. CDR1 is SGHRS and CDR2 is YFSETQ in the germline V gene. The CDR3 sequence is 14 residues long. The CDR3 here is CASSTRLAAYEQYF. The DNA of the CDR3 is TGCGCCAGCAGCACCAGACTAGCGGCCTACGAGCAGTACTTC.

This clonotype showed up many times. This sequence joins TRBV20-1 and TRBJ1-5; 11 bases map to TRBD1. The CDR3 is 14 residues long. The V gene's germline CDR1 is DFQATT and CDR2 SNEGSKA (reference sequence). The V segment lost 2 bases and the J segment 6 bases; nucleotides outside the gene matches: 3. CDR3 loop: CSARPGTGGQPQHF. The CDR3 DNA reads as TGCAGTGCTAGACCCGGGACAGGGGGTCAGCCCCAGCATTTT.

This clonotype was recorded many times. V usage is TRBV6-5 and J usage is TRBJ1-1; 9 bases are a match to TRBD1. This CDR3 is built from 16 residues. The germline V gene encodes CDR1 MNHEY and CDR2 SVGAGI. J lost 4 bases, V lost 5 bases, and 11 bases had no gene match. The CDR3 bases are TGTGCCAGCAGTCTCCGGGACAGGGTTGCGGTCACTGAAGCTTTCTTT. It encodes CASSLRDRVAVTEAFF.

The sample holds many counts of this clonotype. V is TRBV28 and J is TRBJ1-1, with 8 positions matching TRBD1. V lost 1 base and J lost 11; bases outside the gene matches: 15. The germline gives CDR1 MDHEN, CDR2 SYDVKM. The CDR3 is made up of 16 amino acids. The CDR3, as DNA: TGTGCCAGCAGTTTATCTCTTGGACAGGGAGCTGCCGTGGCTTTCTTT. Translated, it gives CASSLSLGQGAAVAFF.

This clonotype was seen repeatedly, ten times or more. One junction end disagrees with the germline gene, perhaps due to a read error. The gene calls are TRBV29-1 and TRBJ2-5, with 7 bases fitting TRBD1. Germline-derived CDR1 and CDR2 are SQVTM and ANQGSEA. There are 16 residues in the CDR3. DNA of the CDR3: TGCAGCGTTGAAGATCTTCGACAGGGTCGATGGAAGACCCAGTGCTTC. This encodes CSVEDLRQGRWKTQCF.

This clonotype was seen repeatedly, ten times or more. The J gene is TRBJ1-5, the V gene TRBV6-1; D gene unclear. CDR3 length: 16 residues. The germline CDR1 and CDR2 sequences are MNHNS and SASEGT. Trimming removed 3 bases from V and 0 bases from J, with 12 bases in between. For the CDR3, the DNA is TGTGCCAGCAGTGATTTGTCGGCGTATAGCAATCAGCCCCAGCATTTT. The encoded protein is CASSDLSAYSNQPQHF.

This rearrangement joins TRBV29-1 to TRBJ1-1; D gene ambiguous. The CDR3 is 11 amino acids. V dropped 7 bases and J dropped 0 bases, with 6 bases sitting between them. Germline V lookup: CDR1 SQVTM, CDR2 ANQGSEA. As DNA, the CDR3 is TGCAGCGCTGCGATGAACACTGAAGCTTTCTTT. Residues: CSAAMNTEAFF.

For this clonotype: A read error may be the cause here, since a much bigger clone is one base away. The chain has TRBV14 and TRBJ1-2; the D is unclear. CDR1 is SGHDN and CDR2 is FVKESK in the germline V gene. The length of the CDR3 is 14 residues. The CDR3 loop reads CASSQGAANYGYAF. The CDR3 DNA follows: TGTGCCAGCAGCCAAGGGGCAGCGAACTATGGCTACGCCTTC.